This T cell receptor beta chain was identified during a study of vaccination and CD4 T cells after COVID-19. About the study: Stimuli were overlapping spike peptide pools of SARS-CoV-2 and three common cold coronaviruses (HCoV-NL63, HCoV-OC43, HCoV-229E).

The Oncomine TCR Beta short-read assay sequenced DNA from cultured CD4+ T cells. TCRdb itself ran the PCR reads through MiXCR, one entry per CDR3 protein. The table includes more than 6,500 distinct CDR3 sequences, over 40% detected once. Documented treatment: approximately 11-day PBMC culture with coronavirus spike peptide pools or control peptides (ViraFEST assay). Unexposed donor CD4+ T cells predated the COVID-19 pandemic, collected 2011-2018. ViraFEST used peptide pools to expand antigen-specific T cells before TCR sequencing. Cultures of PBMCs, two million per well, were set up with about 10 IU/ml IL-2 and 10 ug/ml peptide pools. This clonotype was observed a handful of times. Its antigen is undetermined. The CDR3 has 16 amino acids. After removal of 2 bases from V and 7 bases from J, the junction contained 7 bases not matched to a gene. Germline assignment: CDR1 MNHEY and CDR2 SVGAGI.

Specimen: CD4+ T cells from blood, cultured in vitro. The gene calls are TRBV6-5 and TRBJ2-1; 11 bases fit TRBD2. This sequence originates from a human donor in good health. The CDR3 here is CASSYTVAGGRNEQFF. The DNA of the CDR3 is TGTGCCAGCAGTTACACCGTAGCGGGGGGGCGAAATGAGCAGTTCTTC.